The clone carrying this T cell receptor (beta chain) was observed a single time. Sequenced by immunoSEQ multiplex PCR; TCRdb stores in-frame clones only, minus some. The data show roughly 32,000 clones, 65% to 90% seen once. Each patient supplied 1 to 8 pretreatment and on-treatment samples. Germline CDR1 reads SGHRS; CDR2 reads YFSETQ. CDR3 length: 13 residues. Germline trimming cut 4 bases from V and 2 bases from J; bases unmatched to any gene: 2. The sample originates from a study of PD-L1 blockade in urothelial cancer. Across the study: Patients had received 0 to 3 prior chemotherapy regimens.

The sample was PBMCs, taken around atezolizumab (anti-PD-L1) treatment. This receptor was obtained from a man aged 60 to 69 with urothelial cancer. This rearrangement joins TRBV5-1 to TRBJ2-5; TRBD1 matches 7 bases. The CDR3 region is CASSPGQQETQYF. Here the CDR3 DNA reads TGCGCCAGCAGCCCGGGACAGCAAGAGACCCAGTACTTC.